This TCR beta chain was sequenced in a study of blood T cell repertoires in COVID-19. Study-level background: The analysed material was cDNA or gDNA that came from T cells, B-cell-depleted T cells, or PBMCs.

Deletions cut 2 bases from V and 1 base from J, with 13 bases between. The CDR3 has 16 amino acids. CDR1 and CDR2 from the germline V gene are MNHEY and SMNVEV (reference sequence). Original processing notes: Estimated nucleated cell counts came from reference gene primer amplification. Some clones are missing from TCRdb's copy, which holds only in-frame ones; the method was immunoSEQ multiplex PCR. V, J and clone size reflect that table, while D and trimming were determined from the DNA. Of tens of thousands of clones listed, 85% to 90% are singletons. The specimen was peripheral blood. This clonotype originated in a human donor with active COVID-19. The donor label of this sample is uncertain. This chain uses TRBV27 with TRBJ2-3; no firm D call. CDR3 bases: TGTGCCAGCAGTTTAGTGTCAGGAATCGGCACAGATACGCAGTATTTT. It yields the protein CASSLVSGIGTDTQYF.